What follows are 27 T cell receptor beta chains derived from one specimen sequenced in a study of T cell changes during pregnancy in multiple sclerosis. Here immunoSEQ multiplex PCR was the method, and the copy in TCRdb shows in-frame clones only, minus some. The sample lists 40,000 to 60,000 clones, roughly nine tenths occurring once. The source material was CD4+ T cells from peripheral blood mononuclear cells, sampled before pregnancy. All receptors derive from a female donor with multiple sclerosis, enrolled in a pregnancy study.

This chain joins TRBV18 and TRBJ2-2, with TRBD2 as a possible D gene (5 bases). Trimming removed 1 base from V and 5 bases from J, with 11 bases in between. Germline CDR1 reads KGHSH; CDR2 reads LQKENI. CDR3 length equals 15 residues. In nucleotides, the CDR3 is TGTGCCAGCTCACCACAGGGCCGGGGTACCGGGGAGCTGTTTTTT. Translation gives CASSPQGRGTGELFF.

V and J are TRBV10-1 and TRBJ1-4, with a weak D call TRBD1 (5 bases). Germline CDR1 WNHNN, CDR2 SYGVQD (reference sequence). Trimming pared 6 bases from V and 5 bases from J, leaving 22 bases between. The CDR3 consists of 17 residues. The CDR3, as DNA: TGCGCCAGCAGAAGAGCGGGGCGCGGTAGGAAAAATGAAAAACTGTTTTTT. It is translated as CASRRAGRGRKNEKLFF.

V is TRBV5-1 and J is TRBJ2-5, with D possibly matching TRBD1 (6 bases). Trimming cost V 4 bases and J 0 bases, with 10 bases left between them. Per germline, CDR1 SGHRS and CDR2 YFSETQ. The CDR3 spans 14 residues. The CDR3 region has the DNA TGCGCCAGCAGCCCCGGGACACACCAAGAGACCCAGTACTTC. This translates into CASSPGTHQETQYF.

The chain joins TRBV5-1 to TRBJ2-1; 14 bases agree with TRBD2. This CDR3 contains 16 residues. CDR1 is SGHRS, CDR2 YFSETQ, per germline. After removal of 4 bases from V and 10 bases from J, the junction contained 10 bases not matched to a gene. In nucleotides, the CDR3 is TGCGCCAGCAGCCTGGCCGGGACTAGCGGGAGCGGGGAGCAGTTCTTC. Protein product: CASSLAGTSGSGEQFF.

V is TRBV5-1 and J is TRBJ1-3; 9 nucleotides line up with TRBD1. This CDR3 has 15 residues. CDR1 SGHRS and CDR2 YFSETQ come from the germline V gene. V lost 3 bases, J lost 8 bases, and 9 bases stayed unmatched. The CDR3 sequence: CASSSGQGGAYTIYF. The CDR3 coding sequence is TGCGCCAGCAGCTCGGGACAGGGTGGTGCGTACACCATATATTTT.

To note about this clone: The junction departs from germline at one end; a sequencing error may be responsible. The V gene is TRBV11-2, the J gene TRBJ1-2; a weak D match, TRBD1 (6 bases). The CDR3 has 15 amino acids. CDR1 is SGHAT, CDR2 FQNNGV, per germline. The CDR3 region is CASTLQQGNDYGYTF. The CDR3 coding sequence is TGTGCCAGCACCTTACAACAGGGAAACGACTATGGCTACACCTTC.

This rearrangement joins TRBV7-9 to TRBJ1-5, with D hard to call. Per the germline V gene, CDR1 is SEHNR and CDR2 is FQNEAQ (reference sequence). The CDR3 is 16 residues long. Trimming left V 4 bases short and J 0 bases short, with 13 bases between. Here the CDR3 reads CASSSGGRYSNQPQHF. In nucleotides, the CDR3 is TGTGCCAGCAGCTCCGGCGGGAGATATAGCAATCAGCCCCAGCATTTT.

The chain combines TRBV15 with TRBJ2-1; 10 nucleotides align to TRBD2. Germline values: CDR1 LNHNV, CDR2 YYDKDF (reference sequence). CDR3 size: 18 residues. With V trimmed by 0 bases and J by 2 bases, 7 bases remained unmatched. In nucleotides, the CDR3 is TGTGCCACCAGCAGAGATCAGGGCCTAGCGGGGGCCTACAATGAGCAGTTCTTC. It specifies CATSRDQGLAGAYNEQFF.

This chain links TRBV30 with TRBJ2-3; D ambiguous. V was pared by 4 bases and J by 0 bases, with 5 bases between. CDR3 length: 12 residues. CDR1 GTSNPN and CDR2 SVGIG come from the germline V gene (reference sequence). The CDR3 DNA is TGTGCCTGGACCCGGAGCACAGATACGCAGTATTTT. Translating it yields CAWTRSTDTQYF. Full variable domain (remainder filled in from reference TRBV30 and TRBJ2-3): SQTIHQWPATLVQPVGSPLSLECTVEGTSNPNLYWYRQAAGRGLQLLFYSVGIGQISSEVPQNLSASRPQDRQFILSSKKLLLSDSGFYLCAWTRSTDTQYFGPGTRLTVL.

The chain combines TRBV19 with TRBJ2-1, with 9 nucleotides matching TRBD2. The CDR3 is 17 residues long. J lost 6 bases, V lost 4 bases, and 13 bases had no gene match. The V gene's germline CDR1 is LNHDA and CDR2 SQIVND (reference sequence). The CDR3 protein is CASSTGRLAGSGNEQFF. CDR3 nucleotides: TGTGCCAGTAGTACCGGTCGCCTAGCGGGATCCGGCAATGAGCAGTTCTTC.

The chain recombines TRBV7-2 with TRBJ2-7, with 10 bases lining up with TRBD2. With V trimmed by 4 bases and J by 2 bases, 5 bases remained unmatched. The CDR3 runs 15 residues. The germline V gene has CDR1 SGHTA and CDR2 FQGNSA. CDR3 loop: CASSSSGRGPYEQYF. For the CDR3, the DNA is TGTGCCAGCAGCTCTAGCGGGAGAGGCCCCTACGAGCAGTACTTC.

This chain connects TRBV6-6 to TRBJ1-2, with TRBD1 identical over 8 bases. Germline V gene lookup returns CDR1 MNHNY and CDR2 SVGAGI (reference sequence). The CDR3 totals 15 residues. With V trimmed by 2 bases and J by 4 bases, 6 bases remained unmatched. The CDR3 nucleotides are TGTGCCAGCAGTTACCCGGACGGACAGGGCTATGGCTACACCTTC. Amino acid sequence: CASSYPDGQGYGYTF.

The chain uses TRBV7-2 and TRBJ1-5; D may be TRBD1 (6 bases). The germline V gene encodes CDR1 SGHTA and CDR2 FQGNSA. This CDR3 comprises 13 residues. Trimming removed 10 bases at V and 2 bases at J, with 12 bases between. The DNA for the CDR3 is TGTGCCACTGGGGGGGGGCGCAATCAGCCCCAGCATTTT. Translating it yields CATGGGRNQPQHF.

This rearrangement joins TRBV18 to TRBJ2-5; 9 positions match TRBD1. In germline, CDR1 is KGHSH, CDR2 LQKENI. The length of the CDR3 is 15 residues. V was clipped by 3 bases and J by 5 bases; unmatched bases: 7. The CDR3 DNA is TGTGCCAGCTCACCGAGGAGGACAGGGGAGGAGACCCAGTACTTC. This sequence encodes CASSPRRTGEETQYF. The full variable domain, rest sourced from reference TRBV18 and TRBJ2-5, is NAGVMQNPRHLVRRRGQEARLRCSPMKGHSHVYWYRQLPEEGLKFMVYLQKENIIDESGMPKERFSAEFPKEGPSILRIQQVVRGDSAAYFCASSPRRTGEETQYFGPGTRLLVL.

The chain recombines TRBV27 with TRBJ2-7, with 10 bases lining up with TRBD2. The CDR3 spans 17 residues. With V trimmed by 11 bases and J by 5 bases, 21 bases remained unmatched. Germline lookup yields CDR1 MNHEY and CDR2 SMNVEV (reference sequence). CDR3 nucleotide sequence: TGTGCCCGCCGGAGGGCTAGCGGGGGACATTGCATCCACGAGCAGTACTTC. This translates into CARRRASGGHCIHEQYF.

This sequence joins TRBV5-4 and TRBJ2-2; D unclear. Germline V gene data show CDR1 as SGHNT and CDR2 as YYREEE (reference sequence). CDR3 size: 14 residues. The ends were cut back, 2 bases at V and 2 bases at J, with 7 bases in the middle. CDR3 coding DNA: TGTGCCAGCAGCTTTGAGGTTAACACCGGGGAGCTGTTTTTT. Amino acids: CASSFEVNTGELFF.

The chain has TRBV5-1 and TRBJ2-1; 11 nucleotides align to TRBD2. The CDR3 length is 15 residues. Trimming took 3 bases from V and 3 from J; bases not matched to a gene: 2. Germline CDR1 is SGHRS and CDR2 is YFSETQ. CDR3 nucleotide sequence: TGCGCCAGCAGCTCCGGGACTAGCGGCTACAATGAGCAGTTCTTC. It codes for CASSSGTSGYNEQFF. Full variable domain (remainder filled in from reference TRBV5-1 and TRBJ2-1): KAGVTQTPRYLIKTRGQQVTLSCSPISGHRSVSWYQQTPGQGLQFLFEYFSETQRNKGNFPGRFSGRQFSNSRSEMNVSTLELGDSALYLCASSSGTSGYNEQFFGPGTRLTVL.

CDR3 sequence: CASSSGGLAGDNEQFF. As DNA, the CDR3 is TGTGCCAGCAGCTCCGGGGGACTAGCGGGAGACAATGAGCAGTTCTTC. The genes are TRBV7-3 and TRBJ2-1, with 14 positions matching TRBD2. This CDR3 comprises 16 residues. V was clipped by 4 bases and J by 5 bases; unmatched bases: 4. Germline CDR1 reads SGHTA; CDR2 reads FQGTGA.

This chain connects TRBV27 to TRBJ1-2, with D possibly TRBD1 on 6 matching bases. Germline V gene lookup returns CDR1 MNHEY and CDR2 SMNVEV (reference sequence). Between the trimmed V and J ends, which lost 3 bases and 8 bases, there was a span of 16 bases. This CDR3 spans 14 amino acids. Here the CDR3 reads CASSLVQGSRGYTF. Here the CDR3 DNA reads TGTGCCAGCAGTTTGGTACAGGGTAGTCGAGGCTACACCTTC.

The V and J genes are TRBV27 and TRBJ1-2, with D maybe TRBD1 (5 bases). CDR1 and CDR2 (germline): MNHEY, SMNVEV (reference sequence). Between the trimmed V and J ends, which lost 5 bases and 4 bases, there was a span of 17 bases. This CDR3 comprises 15 residues. As DNA, the CDR3 is TGTGCCAGCAGTCTGCAGTATCCGGGGGGCTATGGCTACACCTTC. Its protein is CASSLQYPGGYGYTF.

The chain uses TRBV10-3 and TRBJ2-7; 7 bases line up with TRBD2. The CDR3 loop spans 15 amino acids. CDR1 and CDR2 from the germline V gene are ENHRY and SYGVKD. The trim removed 3 bases at V and 2 bases at J, leaving 7 bases unmatched. The CDR3 nucleotides are TGTGCCATCAGTGAAAGACTAGCTTCGACCTACGAGCAGTACTTC. Protein: CAISERLASTYEQYF.

V gene TRBV13 combines with J gene TRBJ1-3; D unresolved. V was clipped by 5 bases and J by 4 bases, with 24 bases between them. CDR3 length: 18 residues. Germline CDR1 reads PRHDT; CDR2 reads FYEKMQ (reference sequence). Here the CDR3 reads CASSPGVLGSLDGNTIYF. CDR3 DNA sequence: TGTGCCAGCAGCCCCGGAGTTTTGGGTAGTCTCGACGGAAACACCATATATTTT.

The chain couples TRBV7-2 to TRBJ2-1; 10 nucleotides match TRBD2. J was trimmed by 7 bases and V by 3 bases; bases with no gene match: 15. Germline V gene lookup returns CDR1 SGHTA and CDR2 FQGNSA. CDR3 length equals 18 residues. The CDR3 DNA follows: TGTGCCAGCAGCTTGGGCCTAGCGGGAGTCCCCTATTCTAATGAGCAGTTCTTC. This encodes CASSLGLAGVPYSNEQFF.

Here the CDR3 DNA reads TGTGCCAGCAGTGGGTGGCAGGGTGCTTTCTTT. Amino acids: CASSGWQGAFF. This chain links TRBV6-1 with TRBJ1-1, with a weak D call TRBD1 (5 bases). The CDR3 sequence is 11 residues long. The V and J ends lost 4 bases and 11 bases respectively, with 11 bases between them. Germline CDR1 and CDR2: MNHNS and SASEGT.

The chain is built from TRBV19 and TRBJ2-6; no firm D call. This CDR3 contains 16 residues. Trimming removed 2 bases at V and 0 bases at J, with 8 bases between. Germline CDR1 and CDR2: LNHDA and SQIVND (reference sequence). CDR3 sequence reads: CASSINLGSGANVLTF. The CDR3 DNA reads TGTGCCAGTAGTATAAATCTCGGCTCTGGGGCCAACGTCCTGACTTTC.

The genes are TRBV28 and TRBJ1-5; TRBD1 aligns across 9 bases. The CDR3 loop spans 18 amino acids. Germline CDR1 is MDHEN and CDR2 is SYDVKM. Unmatched junction bases numbered 9, after V lost 3 bases and J lost 0 bases. CDR3: CASSFPGQGGSSNQPQHF. The CDR3 nucleotides read TGTGCCAGCAGTTTTCCGGGACAGGGAGGAAGTAGCAATCAGCCCCAGCATTTT.

The CDR3 nucleotides are TGTGCCAGCAGCCCCTCTCGCAATCAGCCCCAGCATTTT. Its translation is CASSPSRNQPQHF. The chain joins TRBV6-5 to TRBJ1-5; D is unresolved. Germline CDR1 MNHEY, CDR2 SVGAGI. V lost 6 bases, J lost 2 bases, and 8 bases lay in between. This CDR3 has 13 amino acids.